This T cell receptor beta chain was found in a study of OX40 agonist ivuxolimab in advanced cancers. At the level of the study: Patients were treated with intravenous ivuxolimab, dosed at 0.01 to 10 mg/kg and infused every 2 weeks.

Sequencing used immunoSEQ multiplex PCR; TCRdb keeps in-frame clones, though not all of them. The sample contains about 76,000 clones, about 82% of which appear only once. With 3 bases removed from V and 10 bases from J, the gap between germline ends came to 18 bases. Germline loops: CDR1 ENHRY, CDR2 SYGVKD. This CDR3 has 14 amino acids. This chain uses TRBV10-3 with TRBJ1-2, with D tentatively TRBD1 (6 bases). This specimen consisted of CD4+ or CD8+ T cells sorted from blood, obtained in a trial of the OX40 agonist ivuxolimab. The clonotype was recovered from an adult with an advanced solid tumor such as melanoma, head and neck, liver or kidney cancer. CDR3 amino acids: CAISEIGQSNFYTF. CDR3 DNA: TGTGCCATCAGTGAAATAGGACAGTCCAACTTCTACACCTTC.